A single sample gave rise to the 23 T cell receptor beta chains below, sequenced in a study of OX40 agonist ivuxolimab in advanced cancers. The protocol was immunoSEQ multiplex PCR, while the TCRdb copy is restricted to in-frame clones and leaves out a portion. Of several thousand clones in the sample, approximately 78% are singletons; the top ten hold about a fifth. Source: CD4+ or CD8+ T cells sorted from blood, taken in a trial of the OX40 agonist ivuxolimab. The receptors were sampled from an adult with an advanced solid tumor such as melanoma, head and neck, liver or kidney cancer.

A single count supports this clone. The rearrangement links TRBV2 to TRBJ1-2; 7 bases line up with TRBD1. Germline V CDR1 and CDR2: SNHLY, FYNNEI. The CDR3 totals 13 residues. Losses at the gene ends were 7 bases for V and 7 bases for J; bases not matched to a gene: 9. The CDR3 loop reads CASTRGDRGGYTF. Here the CDR3 DNA reads TGTGCCAGCACCAGGGGGGACAGAGGTGGCTACACCTTC.

This chain joins TRBV7-9 and TRBJ1-5; 10 positions agree with TRBD1. This CDR3 is 15 amino acids long. J gave up 7 bases and V 4 bases, and 7 bases lay outside the gene matches. Germline lookup yields CDR1 SEHNR and CDR2 FQNEAQ (reference sequence). This CDR3 reads CASSYGQGVRQPQHF. For the CDR3, the DNA is TGTGCCAGCAGCTACGGACAGGGGGTTAGACAGCCCCAGCATTTT.

This chain connects TRBV6-1 to TRBJ2-7; D call uncertain. Trimming pared 7 bases from V and 2 bases from J, leaving 12 bases between. Germline V lookup: CDR1 MNHNS, CDR2 SASEGT. This CDR3 is 13 amino acids long. CDR3 bases: TGTGCCAGCATCGAGTGGATCCCCTACGAGCAGTACTTC. It encodes CASIEWIPYEQYF.

This clone was counted a few times. The J gene is TRBJ2-4, the V gene TRBV10-1, with TRBD2 matching over 14 bases. Germline V gene lookup returns CDR1 WNHNN and CDR2 SYGVQD (reference sequence). This CDR3 region has 19 residues. Trimming removed 0 bases from V and 0 bases from J; junction bases left unmatched: 4. CDR3 nucleotide sequence: TGCGCCAGCAGTGAGTCGGGACTAGCGGGGGATTTAGCCAAAAACATTCAGTACTTC. Amino acid sequence: CASSESGLAGDLAKNIQYF.

The chain uses TRBV5-6 and TRBJ2-7, with D perhaps matching TRBD2 (5 bases). The V end was cut by 0 bases, the J end by 7 bases, with 11 bases between. This CDR3 spans 13 amino acids. The germline gives CDR1 SGHDT, CDR2 YYEEEE. Here the CDR3 DNA reads TGTGCCAGCAGCTTGGGGAACACGGGGGAGCAGTACTTC. Translated: CASSLGNTGEQYF.

The V call is TRBV6-4, the J call TRBJ2-5; the D gene is possibly TRBD1 (6 bases). The V end was cut by 4 bases, the J end by 3 bases, with 9 bases between. The length of the CDR3 is 13 residues. CDR1 MRHNA and CDR2 SNTAGT come from the germline V gene. The CDR3 sequence is CASSGTEKETQYF. DNA for the CDR3: TGTGCCAGCAGTGGGACAGAGAAAGAGACCCAGTACTTC.

The genes are TRBV9 and TRBJ1-3; D gene ambiguous. CDR3 length: 11 residues. Germline V gene lookup returns CDR1 SGDLS and CDR2 YYNGEE. The ends were cut back, 0 bases at V and 7 bases at J, with 2 bases in the middle. CDR3 DNA: TGTGCCAGCAGCGTAGGGAACACCATATATTTT. It is translated as CASSVGNTIYF.

The J gene is TRBJ2-5, the V gene TRBV6-5; tentatively, D is TRBD2 (6 bases). The CDR3 runs to 12 residues. Germline CDR1 reads MNHEY; CDR2 reads SVGAGI. Trimming took 6 bases from V and 11 from J, leaving 16 bases between them. The CDR3 sequence is CASSDGGSKQYF. CDR3 DNA sequence: TGTGCCAGCAGCGACGGGGGTTCCAAGCAGTACTTC.

The chain has TRBV27 and TRBJ1-5, with 7 bases that match TRBD1. J was trimmed by 2 bases and V by 5 bases; bases with no gene match: 12. The CDR3 contains 17 residues. Germline CDR1 is MNHEY and CDR2 is SMNVEV (reference sequence). CDR3 nucleotide sequence: TGTGCCAGCAGTATACAGGGGCCAAATTTCGGCAATCAGCCCCAGCATTTT. As protein: CASSIQGPNFGNQPQHF.

J is TRBJ2-1 and V is TRBV7-9; 7 bases agree with TRBD2. Germline loops: CDR1 SEHNR, CDR2 FQNEAQ (reference sequence). The CDR3 sequence is 14 residues long. Trimming cost V 7 bases and J 7 bases; bases outside gene matches: 10. CDR3 region: CASTAGTLMNEQFF. The CDR3 DNA sequence: TGTGCCAGCACAGCGGGGACTTTAATGAATGAGCAGTTCTTC.

CDR3 in amino acids: CASSQEWRRTRTEAFF. CDR3 DNA: TGCGCCAGCAGCCAAGAGTGGCGGAGGACAAGGACTGAAGCTTTCTTT. V gene TRBV4-1 combines with J gene TRBJ1-1; D might be TRBD1 (5 bases). Trimming pared 0 bases from V and 5 bases from J, leaving 16 bases between. The CDR3 loop spans 16 amino acids. From germline, CDR1 is MGHRA and CDR2 YSYEKL.

By share, this clone ranks as medium-sized (0.01 to 0.1%). The genes are TRBV4-1 and TRBJ2-7, with D perhaps TRBD2 (6 bases). The CDR3 is made up of 14 amino acids. Germline CDR1 reads MGHRA; CDR2 reads YSYEKL. Between the trimmed V and J ends, which lost 0 bases and 3 bases, there was a span of 9 bases. The CDR3 coding sequence is TGCGCCAGCAGCCAAGATGGAGGGGACTACGAGCAGTACTTC. Its translation: CASSQDGGDYEQYF.

The chain employs TRBV6-5 and TRBJ1-1; D is perhaps TRBD1 (5 bases). Germline V gene data show CDR1 as MNHEY and CDR2 as SVGAGI. V was shortened by 5 bases and J by 4 bases, with 14 bases between the two germline ends. There are 14 residues in the CDR3. CDR3 in amino acids: CASSTGGVSTEAFF. The DNA for the CDR3 is TGTGCCAGCAGTACGGGGGGGGTGAGCACTGAAGCTTTCTTT.

The DNA of the CDR3 is TGTGCCAGCAGCTCCCCAGGGGGGGAGACCCAGTACTTC. Translation gives CASSSPGGETQYF. V and J are TRBV7-9 and TRBJ2-5, with a tentative D call TRBD1 (7 bases). The CDR3 runs to 13 residues. The ends were cut back, 4 bases at V and 5 bases at J, with 11 bases in the middle. CDR1 is SEHNR and CDR2 is FQNEAQ in the germline V gene (reference sequence).

The sample holds one count of this clone. The V call is TRBV19, the J call TRBJ2-7; TRBD2 might be the D (6 bases). The CDR3 is 16 residues long. Germline V lookup: CDR1 LNHDA, CDR2 SQIVND (reference sequence). Trimming removed 8 bases at V and 2 bases at J, with 22 bases between. In DNA, the CDR3 is TGTGCCAGTTTCCCAAATGGGGCTAGCGAGACCTACGAGCAGTACTTC. Its translation: CASFPNGASETYEQYF.

V usage is TRBV10-1 and J usage is TRBJ2-1; tentatively, D is TRBD1 or TRBD2 (5 bases each). The CDR3 loop spans 15 amino acids. The V and J ends lost 6 bases and 0 bases respectively, with 12 bases between them. The V gene's germline CDR1 is WNHNN and CDR2 SYGVQD (reference sequence). The DNA for the CDR3 is TGCGCCAGCAGCCGGGACCTAAGCTCCTACAATGAGCAGTTCTTC. This encodes CASSRDLSSYNEQFF.

The chain recombines TRBV7-8 with TRBJ1-1; D is ambiguous. This CDR3 has 14 amino acids. The germline CDR1 and CDR2 sequences are SGHVS and FQNEAQ. V was shortened by 3 bases and J by 1 base, with 9 bases between the two germline ends. The chain's CDR3 is CASSFITGNTEAFF. CDR3 nucleotide sequence: TGTGCCAGCAGCTTCATTACGGGGAACACTGAAGCTTTCTTT.

The chain recombines TRBV5-4 with TRBJ1-4; possible D gene TRBD1, 5 bases. V was clipped by 3 bases and J by 6 bases, with 15 bases between them. The germline V gene has CDR1 SGHNT and CDR2 YYREEE (reference sequence). CDR3 length: 15 residues. CDR3 protein: CASSSRDGEDEKLFF. The DNA of the CDR3 is TGTGCCAGCAGCTCCCGGGACGGAGAAGATGAAAAACTGTTTTTT.

The rearrangement uses TRBV9 and TRBJ1-5; 7 bases line up with TRBD1. The CDR3 covers 14 residues. Germline CDR1 SGDLS, CDR2 YYNGEE. V lost 3 bases, J lost 6 bases, and 6 bases stayed unmatched. CDR3 in amino acids: CASSATGLSQPQHF. The CDR3 coding sequence is TGTGCCAGCAGCGCGACAGGGTTGAGTCAGCCCCAGCATTTT.

The rearrangement joins TRBV21-1 to TRBJ2-5; the D call of TRBD1 is as the table states it, not checked on the DNA. TRBV21-1 is a pseudogene locus. The CDR3 has 18 residues. Written as DNA, the CDR3 is TGTGCCAGCAGCTTTCGGGACAGGGAAGAGGATATTTGGGAGACCCAGTACTTC. This encodes CASSFRDREEDIWETQYF.

As to this clone: Since a much larger clone is just one base distant, this may be a read error. Different DNA sequences within this sample yield the same CDR3. The J gene is TRBJ2-7, the V gene TRBV7-9; D remains unclear. The ends were cut back, 1 base at V and 7 bases at J, with 8 bases in the middle. The CDR3 is 12 amino acids. CDR1 is SEHNR, CDR2 FQNEAQ, per germline (reference sequence). As DNA, the CDR3 is TGTGCCAGCAGCTTAGTCCCTAGTGAGCAGTACTTC. It yields the protein CASSLVPSEQYF.

This clone was counted a single time. The chain recombines TRBV5-1 with TRBJ1-1, with 9 bases that match TRBD1. In germline, CDR1 is SGHRS, CDR2 YFSETQ. J lost 1 base, V lost 2 bases, and 3 bases had no gene match. The CDR3 has 15 residues. The CDR3 sequence: CASSFTGGANTEAFF. The CDR3, as DNA: TGCGCCAGCAGCTTTACAGGGGGCGCGAACACTGAAGCTTTCTTT.

The J gene is TRBJ1-2, the V gene TRBV7-2, with D unresolved. The germline gives CDR1 SGHTA, CDR2 FQGNSA. With 2 bases removed from V and 4 bases from J, the gap between germline ends came to 8 bases. The CDR3 spans 13 residues. For the CDR3, the DNA is TGTGCCAGCAGCTTATTAGGCTCCTATGGCTACACCTTC. The encoded protein is CASSLLGSYGYTF.